This T cell receptor beta chain came from a study of CD8 T cells in ankylosing spondylitis. This clonotype was observed a handful of times. Its antigen is as yet unknown. The CDR3 loop spans 13 amino acids. With 6 bases clipped from V and 4 bases from J, the junction kept 4 bases outside the gene matches. Germline CDR1 MNHNY, CDR2 SVGAGI (reference sequence). General study points: About eight highly homologous variants made up a TCR beta motif that seemed to typify ankylosing spondylitis blood. Disease-linked clones reportedly showed significant enrichment in matched ankylosing spondylitis synovial fluid.

TCRdb reanalysed the 5' RACE reads using MiXCR and keeps one entry per CDR3 protein. The sample includes under 850,000 distinct CDR3 sequences, roughly 19% of them seen just once. Sequenced material: blood, either unsorted or a sorted T cell fraction (not recorded which). The J gene is TRBJ2-7, the V gene TRBV6-6; TRBD1 matches 9 bases. The source is a male donor with ankylosing spondylitis. In DNA, the CDR3 is TGTGCCAGCAGGGCGACAGGGGGTTACGAGCAGTACTTC. This gives the protein CASRATGGYEQYF.